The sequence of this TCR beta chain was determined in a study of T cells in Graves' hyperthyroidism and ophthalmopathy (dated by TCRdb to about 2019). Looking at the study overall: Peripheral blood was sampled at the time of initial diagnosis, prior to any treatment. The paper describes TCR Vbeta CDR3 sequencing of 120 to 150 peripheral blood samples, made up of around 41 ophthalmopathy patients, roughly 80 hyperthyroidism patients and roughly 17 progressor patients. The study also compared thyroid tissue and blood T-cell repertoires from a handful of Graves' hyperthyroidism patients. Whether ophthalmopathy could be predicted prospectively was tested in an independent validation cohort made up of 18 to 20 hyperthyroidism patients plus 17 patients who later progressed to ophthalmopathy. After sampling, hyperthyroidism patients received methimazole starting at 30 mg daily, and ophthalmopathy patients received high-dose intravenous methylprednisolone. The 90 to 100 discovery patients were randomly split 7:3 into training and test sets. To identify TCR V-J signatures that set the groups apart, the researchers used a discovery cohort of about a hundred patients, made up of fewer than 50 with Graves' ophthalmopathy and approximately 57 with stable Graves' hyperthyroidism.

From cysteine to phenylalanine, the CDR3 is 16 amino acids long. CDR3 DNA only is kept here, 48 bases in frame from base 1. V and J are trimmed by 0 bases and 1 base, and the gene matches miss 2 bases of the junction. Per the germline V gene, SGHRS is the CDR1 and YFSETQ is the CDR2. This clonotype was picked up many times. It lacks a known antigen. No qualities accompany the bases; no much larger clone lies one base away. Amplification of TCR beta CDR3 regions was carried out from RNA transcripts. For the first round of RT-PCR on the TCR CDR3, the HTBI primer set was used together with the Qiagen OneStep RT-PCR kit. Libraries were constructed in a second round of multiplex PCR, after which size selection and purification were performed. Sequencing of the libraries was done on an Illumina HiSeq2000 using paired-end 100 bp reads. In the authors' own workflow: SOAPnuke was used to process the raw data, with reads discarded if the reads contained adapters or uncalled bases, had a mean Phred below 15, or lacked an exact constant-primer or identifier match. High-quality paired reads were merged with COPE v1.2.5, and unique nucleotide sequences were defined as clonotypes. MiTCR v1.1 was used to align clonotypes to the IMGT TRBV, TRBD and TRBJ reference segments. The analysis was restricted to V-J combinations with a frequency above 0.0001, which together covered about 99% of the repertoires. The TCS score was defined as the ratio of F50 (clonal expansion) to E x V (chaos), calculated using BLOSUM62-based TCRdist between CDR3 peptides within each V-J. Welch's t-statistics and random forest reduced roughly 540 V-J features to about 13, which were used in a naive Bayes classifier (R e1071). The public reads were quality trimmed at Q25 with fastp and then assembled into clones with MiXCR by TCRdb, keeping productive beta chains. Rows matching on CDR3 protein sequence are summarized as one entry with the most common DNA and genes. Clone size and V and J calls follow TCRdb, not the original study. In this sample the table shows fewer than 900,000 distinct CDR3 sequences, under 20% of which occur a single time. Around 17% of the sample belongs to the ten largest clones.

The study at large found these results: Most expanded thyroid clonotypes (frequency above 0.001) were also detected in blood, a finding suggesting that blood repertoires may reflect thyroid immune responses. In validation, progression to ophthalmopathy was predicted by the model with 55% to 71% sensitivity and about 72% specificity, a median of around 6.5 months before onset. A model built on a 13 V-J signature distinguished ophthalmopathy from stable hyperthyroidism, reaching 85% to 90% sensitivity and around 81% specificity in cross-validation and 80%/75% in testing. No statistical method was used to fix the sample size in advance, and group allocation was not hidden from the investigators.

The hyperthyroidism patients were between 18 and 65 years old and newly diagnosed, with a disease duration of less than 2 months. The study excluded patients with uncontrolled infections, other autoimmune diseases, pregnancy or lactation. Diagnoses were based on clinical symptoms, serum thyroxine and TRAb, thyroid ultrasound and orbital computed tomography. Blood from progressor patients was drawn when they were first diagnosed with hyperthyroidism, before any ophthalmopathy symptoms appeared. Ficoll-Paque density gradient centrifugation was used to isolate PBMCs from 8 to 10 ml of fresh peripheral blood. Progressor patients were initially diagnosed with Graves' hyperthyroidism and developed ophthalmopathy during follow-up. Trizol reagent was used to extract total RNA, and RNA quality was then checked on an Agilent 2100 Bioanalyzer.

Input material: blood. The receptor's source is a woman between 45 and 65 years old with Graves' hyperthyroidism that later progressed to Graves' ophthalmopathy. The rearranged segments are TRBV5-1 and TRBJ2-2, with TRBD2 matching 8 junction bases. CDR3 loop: CASSLVLAGNTGELFF. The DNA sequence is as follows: TGCGCCAGCAGCTTGGTGCTAGCGGGGAACACCGGGGAGCTGTTTTTT. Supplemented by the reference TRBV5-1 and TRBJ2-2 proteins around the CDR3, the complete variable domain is KAGVTQTPRYLIKTRGQQVTLSCSPISGHRSVSWYQQTPGQGLQFLFEYFSETQRNKGNFPGRFSGRQFSNSRSEMNVSTLELGDSALYLCASSLVLAGNTGELFFGEGSRLTVL.